These 15 T cell receptor beta chains share one sample of origin, sequenced in a study of blood T cell repertoires in COVID-19. TCRdb keeps only in-frame clones here, not all; method: immunoSEQ multiplex PCR. The repertoire holds under 80,000 clones, with approximately 86% as singletons. Source material: peripheral blood. These receptors all come from a man in his 70s with acute or convalescent COVID-19.

The rearrangement uses TRBV3-1 (or the pseudogene TRBV3-2) and TRBJ2-1; possible D gene TRBD2, 5 bases. Trimming left V 4 bases short and J 6 bases short, with 19 bases between. Germline CDR1 LGHDT, CDR2 YNNKEL (reference sequence). The CDR3 totals 16 residues. CDR3 DNA: TGTGCCAGCAGCCCCAGTGGAAGCGGAGTAGCCAATGAGCAGTTCTTC. Residues: CASSPSGSGVANEQFF.

The chain carries TRBV28 and TRBJ1-2; 8 bases are shared with TRBD1. The trim removed 8 bases at V and 8 bases at J, leaving 13 bases unmatched. Per germline, CDR1 MDHEN and CDR2 SYDVKM. The CDR3 sequence is 14 residues long. The CDR3 is CASHSTGQGQGYTF. The CDR3 DNA sequence: TGTGCCAGCCACTCGACTGGACAGGGCCAAGGCTACACCTTC.

V gene TRBV12-3 or TRBV12-4 combines with J gene TRBJ1-2, with 7 nucleotides matching TRBD1. The CDR3 spans 13 residues. Losses at the gene ends were 3 bases for V and 2 bases for J; bases not matched to a gene: 0. DNA for the CDR3: TGTGCCAGCAGTTTGACAGGGAACTATGGCTACACCTTC. Protein: CASSLTGNYGYTF.

J is TRBJ1-1 and V is TRBV5-5; D not certain. The CDR3 has 15 residues. Between the trimmed V and J ends, which lost 3 bases and 4 bases, there was a span of 16 bases. Germline V gene data show CDR1 as SGHKS and CDR2 as YYEKEE (reference sequence). The CDR3 region has the DNA TGTGCCAGCAGCTCACGCTGGGAGGGAAGCACTGAAGCTTTCTTT. Amino acids: CASSSRWEGSTEAFF.

This chain links TRBV7-8 with TRBJ1-2, with D possibly TRBD1 on 5 matching bases. In germline, CDR1 is SGHVS, CDR2 FQNEAQ. Trimming pared 1 base from V and 8 bases from J, leaving 11 bases between. The CDR3 sequence is 13 residues long. The CDR3 DNA reads TGTGCCAGCAGCTTAGAGGGACTAAGGGGCTACACCTTC. Translating gives CASSLEGLRGYTF. Full variable domain (rest looked up from reference TRBV7-8 and TRBJ1-2): GAGVSQSPRYKVAKRGQDVALRCDPISGHVSLFWYQQALGQGPEFLTYFQNEAQLDKSGLPSDRFFAERPEGSVSTLKIQRTQQEDSAVYLCASSLEGLRGYTFGSGTRLTVV.

The chain uses TRBV2 and TRBJ2-3; 15 positions match TRBD2. Germline V gives CDR1 SNHLY, CDR2 FYNNEI. V shed 9 bases and J 1 base; nucleotides not matched to a gene: 5. The CDR3 length is 16 residues. CDR3 coding DNA: TGTGCCAGAGGACTAGCGGGGGGGACTGGCACAGATACGCAGTATTTT. This gives the protein CARGLAGGTGTDTQYF.

This sequence joins TRBV2 and TRBJ2-1, with 13 nucleotides matching TRBD2. The germline V gene has CDR1 SNHLY and CDR2 FYNNEI. The CDR3 totals 19 residues. The ends lost 4 bases at V and 0 bases at J; junction bases unmatched: 9. This CDR3 is CASSAPGLAGKSSYNEQFF. In nucleotides, the CDR3 is TGTGCCAGCAGTGCCCCGGGACTAGCGGGGAAGAGCTCCTACAATGAGCAGTTCTTC.

This clone was seen once. The chain uses TRBV5-1 and TRBJ2-3; 11 bases align to TRBD2. Germline V gene lookup returns CDR1 SGHRS and CDR2 YFSETQ. This CDR3 has 16 amino acids. J lost 2 bases, V lost 1 base, and 3 bases had no gene match. The CDR3: CASSLPSGGPTDTQYF. In DNA, the CDR3 is TGCGCCAGCAGCTTGCCTAGCGGGGGGCCCACAGATACGCAGTATTTT.

This rearrangement joins TRBV6-5 to TRBJ1-6; TRBD1 matches at 8 bases. Germline loops: CDR1 MNHEY, CDR2 SVGAGI. CDR3 length equals 15 residues. The V and J ends lost 10 bases and 9 bases, in that order; junction bases with no gene match: 14. CDR3 coding DNA: TGTGCCATCATGACGTGGGGACAGGAGGGTTCACCCCTCCACTTT. As protein: CAIMTWGQEGSPLHF.

Remarks on this clone: The sample contains more than one DNA sequence encoding this CDR3. This rearrangement joins TRBV10-3 to TRBJ1-5, with TRBD1 matching over 7 bases. Germline loops: CDR1 ENHRY, CDR2 SYGVKD. V shed 3 bases, J shed 5 bases, and the junction held 1 base outside the gene matches. The CDR3 extends over 13 amino acids. CDR3 nucleotide sequence: TGTGCCATCAGTGAAGACAGGGATCAGCCCCAGCATTTT. This sequence encodes CAISEDRDQPQHF.

The chain employs TRBV18 and TRBJ2-7, with D unclear. Germline V gives CDR1 KGHSH, CDR2 LQKENI. Trimming took 0 bases from V and 2 from J, leaving 8 bases between them. CDR3 length equals 14 residues. The CDR3 DNA reads TGTGCCAGCTCACCACCGGCAGATACCTACGAGCAGTACTTC. Translated: CASSPPADTYEQYF. Using reference TRBV18 and TRBJ2-7 for the parts outside the CDR3, the full variable domain is NAGVMQNPRHLVRRRGQEARLRCSPMKGHSHVYWYRQLPEEGLKFMVYLQKENIIDESGMPKERFSAEFPKEGPSILRIQQVVRGDSAAYFCASSPPADTYEQYFGPGTRLTVT.

The chain employs TRBV7-8 and TRBJ2-1; D remains unclear. The germline V gene encodes CDR1 SGHVS and CDR2 FQNEAQ. This CDR3 spans 13 amino acids. The V end lost 5 bases, the J end lost 0 bases, and 5 bases lay between the germline ends. Here the CDR3 DNA reads TGTGCCAGCAGCAGGAGCTCCTACAATGAGCAGTTCTTC. Translated: CASSRSSYNEQFF.

The chain couples TRBV5-4 to TRBJ1-1; D remains unclear. Trimming removed 0 bases from V and 3 bases from J, with 9 bases in between. There are 14 residues in the CDR3. Germline values: CDR1 SGHNT, CDR2 YYREEE (reference sequence). The CDR3 DNA follows: TGTGCCAGCAGCTTGGGGCTGGGCGACACTGAAGCTTTCTTT. Amino acid sequence: CASSLGLGDTEAFF.

The chain recombines TRBV12-5 with TRBJ2-1; 9 bases map to TRBD1. CDR1 is LGHNT and CDR2 is FRNRAP in the germline V gene. The length of the CDR3 is 17 residues. V lost 4 bases, J lost 5 bases, and 12 bases stayed unmatched. The CDR3: CASGSLFARDRDNEQFF. The CDR3 DNA reads TGTGCTAGTGGTTCCCTATTCGCTAGGGACAGGGACAATGAGCAGTTCTTC.

The rearrangement joins TRBV24-1 to TRBJ2-3; 9 nucleotides line up with TRBD2. J was trimmed by 6 bases and V by 6 bases; bases with no gene match: 6. The CDR3 covers 14 residues. The germline gives CDR1 KGHDR, CDR2 SFDVKD. CDR3 DNA sequence: TGTGCCACCAGTACCGGGACTAGCCCGGATACGCAGTATTTT. This codes for CATSTGTSPDTQYF.